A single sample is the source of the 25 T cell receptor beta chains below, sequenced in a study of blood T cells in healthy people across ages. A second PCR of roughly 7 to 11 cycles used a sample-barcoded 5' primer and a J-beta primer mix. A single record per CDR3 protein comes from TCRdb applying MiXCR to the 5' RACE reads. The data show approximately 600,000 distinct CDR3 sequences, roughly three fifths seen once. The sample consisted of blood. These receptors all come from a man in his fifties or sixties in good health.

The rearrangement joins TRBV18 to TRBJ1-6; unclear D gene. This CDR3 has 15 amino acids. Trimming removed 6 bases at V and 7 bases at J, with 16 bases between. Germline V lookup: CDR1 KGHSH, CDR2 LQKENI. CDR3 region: CASSLEQFGNSPLHF. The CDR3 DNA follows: TGTGCCAGCTCCCTAGAACAATTTGGGAATTCACCCCTCCACTTT.

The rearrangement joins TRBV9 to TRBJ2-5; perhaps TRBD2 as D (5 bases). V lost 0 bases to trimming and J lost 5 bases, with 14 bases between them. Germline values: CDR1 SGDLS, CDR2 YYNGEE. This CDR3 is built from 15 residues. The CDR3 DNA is TGTGCCAGCAGCGTAGCTGGCGGCCCGGGGGAGACCCAGTACTTC. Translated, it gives CASSVAGGPGETQYF.

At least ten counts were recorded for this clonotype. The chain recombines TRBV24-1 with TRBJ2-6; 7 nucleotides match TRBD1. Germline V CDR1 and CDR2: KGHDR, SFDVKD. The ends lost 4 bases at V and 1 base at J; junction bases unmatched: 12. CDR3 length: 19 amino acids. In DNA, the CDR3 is TGTGCCACCAGTGACTCGTCCGGGACAGAACCTTCTGGGGCCAACGTCCTGACTTTC. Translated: CATSDSSGTEPSGANVLTF.

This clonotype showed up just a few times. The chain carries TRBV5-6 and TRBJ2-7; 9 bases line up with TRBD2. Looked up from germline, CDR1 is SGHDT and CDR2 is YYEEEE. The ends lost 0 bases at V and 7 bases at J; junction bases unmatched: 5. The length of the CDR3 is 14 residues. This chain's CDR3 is CASSLVSSGDEQYF. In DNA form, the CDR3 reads TGTGCCAGCAGCTTGGTGTCTAGCGGGGATGAGCAGTACTTC.

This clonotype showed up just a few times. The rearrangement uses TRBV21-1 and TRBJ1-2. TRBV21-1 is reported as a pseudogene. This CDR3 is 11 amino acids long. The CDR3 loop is CAPIRAYGYTF. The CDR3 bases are TGTGCCCCGATAAGGGCTTATGGCTACACCTTC.

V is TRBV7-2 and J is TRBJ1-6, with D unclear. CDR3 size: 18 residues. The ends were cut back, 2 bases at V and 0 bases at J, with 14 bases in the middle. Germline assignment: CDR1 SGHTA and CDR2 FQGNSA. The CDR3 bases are TGTGCCAGCAGCTTATACTCAGGTCCTAGCTCCTATAATTCACCCCTCCACTTT. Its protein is CASSLYSGPSSYNSPLHF.

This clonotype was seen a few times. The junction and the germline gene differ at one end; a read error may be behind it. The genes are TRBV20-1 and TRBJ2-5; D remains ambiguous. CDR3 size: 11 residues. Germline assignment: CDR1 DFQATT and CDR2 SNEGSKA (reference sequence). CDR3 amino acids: CSAAQKEAQYF. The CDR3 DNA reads TGCAGTGCAGCTCAAAAAGAGGCCCAGTACTTC.

The CDR3 reads CASSPRGPGDLQPQHF. Here the CDR3 DNA reads TGTGCCAGCAGCCCGAGGGGCCCAGGGGACTTGCAGCCCCAGCATTTT. The chain carries TRBV4-2 and TRBJ1-5; possible D gene TRBD1, 6 bases. The germline gives CDR1 LGHNA, CDR2 YNFKEQ. This CDR3 spans 16 amino acids. V lost 4 bases, J lost 7 bases, and 20 bases lay in between.

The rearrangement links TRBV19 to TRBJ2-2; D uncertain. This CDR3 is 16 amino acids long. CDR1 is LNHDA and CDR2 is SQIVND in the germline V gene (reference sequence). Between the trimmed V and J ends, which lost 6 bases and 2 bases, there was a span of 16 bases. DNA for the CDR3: TGTGCCAGTAGGAGACGACATTGGGATAACACCGGGGAGCTGTTTTTT. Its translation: CASRRRHWDNTGELFF.

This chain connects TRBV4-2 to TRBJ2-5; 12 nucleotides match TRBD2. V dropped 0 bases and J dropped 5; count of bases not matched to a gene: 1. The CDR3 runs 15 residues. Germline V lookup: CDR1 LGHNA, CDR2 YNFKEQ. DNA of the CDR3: TGTGCCAGCAGCCAAGAGACTAGCGGGGGCGAGACCCAGTACTTC. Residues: CASSQETSGGETQYF.

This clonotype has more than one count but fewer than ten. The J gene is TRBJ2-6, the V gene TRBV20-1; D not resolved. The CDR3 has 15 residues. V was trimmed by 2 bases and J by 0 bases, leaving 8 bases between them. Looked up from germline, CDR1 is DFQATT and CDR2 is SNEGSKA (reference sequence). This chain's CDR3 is CSARNSRSGANVLTF. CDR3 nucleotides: TGCAGTGCTAGAAACAGCCGCTCTGGGGCCAACGTCCTGACTTTC.

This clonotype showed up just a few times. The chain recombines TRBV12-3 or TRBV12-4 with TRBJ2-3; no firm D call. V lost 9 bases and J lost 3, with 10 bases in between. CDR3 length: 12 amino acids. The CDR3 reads CASGPRTDTQYF. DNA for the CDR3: TGTGCCAGTGGGCCCCGAACAGATACGCAGTATTTT.

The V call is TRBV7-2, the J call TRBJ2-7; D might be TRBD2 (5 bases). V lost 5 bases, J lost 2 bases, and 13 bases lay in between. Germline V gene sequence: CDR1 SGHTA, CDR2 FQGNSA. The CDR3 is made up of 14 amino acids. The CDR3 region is CASSPTAGPYEQYF. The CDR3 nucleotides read TGTGCCAGCAGCCCAACGGCGGGCCCCTACGAGCAGTACTTC. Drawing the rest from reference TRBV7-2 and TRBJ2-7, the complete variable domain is GAGVSQSPSNKVTEKGKDVELRCDPISGHTALYWYRQSLGQGLEFLIYFQGNSAPDKSGLPSDRFSAERTGGSVSTLTIQRTQQEDSAVYLCASSPTAGPYEQYFGPGTRLTVT.

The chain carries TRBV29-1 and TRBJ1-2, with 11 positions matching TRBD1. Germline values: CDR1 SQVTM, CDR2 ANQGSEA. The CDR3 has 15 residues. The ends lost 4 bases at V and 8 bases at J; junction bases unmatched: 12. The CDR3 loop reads CSVVGQGADSRGYTF. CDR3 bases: TGCAGCGTTGTAGGACAGGGGGCTGATTCTAGGGGCTACACCTTC.

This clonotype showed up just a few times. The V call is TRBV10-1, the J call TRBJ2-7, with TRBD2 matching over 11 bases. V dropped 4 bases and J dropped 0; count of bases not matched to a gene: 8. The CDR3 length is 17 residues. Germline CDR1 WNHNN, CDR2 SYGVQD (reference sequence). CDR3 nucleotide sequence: TGCGCCAGCAGTGCGGCTAGCGGGGGGACCAACTCCTACGAGCAGTACTTC. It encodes CASSAASGGTNSYEQYF.

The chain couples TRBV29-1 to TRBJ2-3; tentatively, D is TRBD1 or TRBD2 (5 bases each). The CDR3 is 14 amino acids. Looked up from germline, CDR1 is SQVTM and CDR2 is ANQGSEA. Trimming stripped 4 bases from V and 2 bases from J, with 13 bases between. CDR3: CSVGVGTYTDTQYF. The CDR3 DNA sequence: TGCAGCGTTGGGGTTGGGACCTACACAGATACGCAGTATTTT.

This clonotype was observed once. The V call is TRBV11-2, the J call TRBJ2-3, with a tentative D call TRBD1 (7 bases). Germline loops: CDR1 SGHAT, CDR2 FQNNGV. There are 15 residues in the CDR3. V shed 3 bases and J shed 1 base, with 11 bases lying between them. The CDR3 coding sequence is TGTGCCAGCAGCTTCAGGGGGGCAGGCACAGATACGCAGTATTTT. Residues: CASSFRGAGTDTQYF.

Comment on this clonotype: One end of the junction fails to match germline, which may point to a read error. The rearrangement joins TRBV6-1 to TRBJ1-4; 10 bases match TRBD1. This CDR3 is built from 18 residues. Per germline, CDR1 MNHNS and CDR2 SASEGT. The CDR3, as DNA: TGTGCCGGCAGTGAAACTTGGGGACAGGGGACGACTAATGAAAAACTGTTTTTT. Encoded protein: CAGSETWGQGTTNEKLFF.

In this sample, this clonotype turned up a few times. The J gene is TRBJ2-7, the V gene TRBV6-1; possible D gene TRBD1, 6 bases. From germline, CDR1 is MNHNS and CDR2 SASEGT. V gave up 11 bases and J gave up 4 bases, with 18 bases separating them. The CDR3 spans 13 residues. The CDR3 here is CAGRTGLGYEQYF. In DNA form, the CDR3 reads TGTGCCGGACGCACAGGGTTGGGGTACGAGCAGTACTTC.

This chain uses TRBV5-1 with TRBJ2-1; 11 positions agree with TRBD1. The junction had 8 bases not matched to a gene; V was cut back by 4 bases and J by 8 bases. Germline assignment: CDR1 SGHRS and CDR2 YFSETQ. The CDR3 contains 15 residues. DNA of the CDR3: TGCGCCAGCAGCCCCTCCGGGACAGGGGGGGATGAGCAGTTCTTC. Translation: CASSPSGTGGDEQFF.

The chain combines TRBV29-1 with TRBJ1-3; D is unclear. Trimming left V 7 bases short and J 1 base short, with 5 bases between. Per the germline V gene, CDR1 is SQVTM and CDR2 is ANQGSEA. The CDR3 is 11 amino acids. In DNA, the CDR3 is TGCAGCGCAGGTTCTGGAAACACCATATATTTT. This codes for CSAGSGNTIYF.

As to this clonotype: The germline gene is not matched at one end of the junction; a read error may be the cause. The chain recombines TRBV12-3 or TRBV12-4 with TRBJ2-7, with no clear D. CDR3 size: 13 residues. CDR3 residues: CASRLDFSYEQYF. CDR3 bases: TGTGCCAGCAGGTTAGACTTCTCCTACGAGCAGTACTTC.

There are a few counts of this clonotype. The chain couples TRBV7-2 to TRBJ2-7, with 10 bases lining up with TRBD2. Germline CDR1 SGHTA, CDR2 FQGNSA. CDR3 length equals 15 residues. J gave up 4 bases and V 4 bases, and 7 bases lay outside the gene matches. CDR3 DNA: TGTGCCAGCAGCTCCGCCAGCGGGGGGGGTTACGAGCAGTACTTC. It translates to CASSSASGGGYEQYF. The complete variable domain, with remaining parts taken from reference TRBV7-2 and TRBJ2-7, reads GAGVSQSPSNKVTEKGKDVELRCDPISGHTALYWYRQSLGQGLEFLIYFQGNSAPDKSGLPSDRFSAERTGGSVSTLTIQRTQQEDSAVYLCASSSASGGGYEQYFGPGTRLTVT.

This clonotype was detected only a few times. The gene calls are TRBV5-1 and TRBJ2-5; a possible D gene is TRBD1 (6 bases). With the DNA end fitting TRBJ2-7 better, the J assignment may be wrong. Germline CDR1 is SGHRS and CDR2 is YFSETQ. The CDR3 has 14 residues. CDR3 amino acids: CASSLESGDYEQYF. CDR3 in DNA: TGCGCCAGCAGCTTGGAGTCAGGGGACTACGAGCAGTACTTC.

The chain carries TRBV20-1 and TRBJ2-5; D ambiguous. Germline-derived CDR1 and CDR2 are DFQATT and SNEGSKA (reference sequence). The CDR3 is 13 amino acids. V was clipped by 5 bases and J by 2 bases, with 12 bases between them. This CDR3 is CSALLGTQETQYF. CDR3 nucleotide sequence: TGCAGTGCTCTGTTGGGCACACAAGAGACCCAGTACTTC.